This T cell receptor (beta chain) was documented in a study of cytomegalovirus exposure and HLA in healthy donors. Details on this clone: No antigen is known for it.

The PCR had 60 Vbeta and 13 Jbeta primers. Generated by immunoSEQ multiplex PCR, the TCRdb table keeps only in-frame clones and is missing some. The data show about 96,000 clones, with 60% to 75% seen just once and roughly an eighth held by the top ten. CDR1 is MNHEY, CDR2 SMNVEV, per germline (reference sequence). There are 13 residues in the CDR3. V lost 3 bases to trimming and J lost 6 bases, with 12 bases between them. Study findings and constraints: Differences between HLA loci emerged in a later analysis of TCR association rates, with DRB1 most and HLA-C fewest.

Source material: PBMCs. The rearrangement links TRBV27 to TRBJ2-7, with a possible D match to TRBD2 (5 bases). The TCR originated in a woman in her sixties or seventies in good health and CMV-seropositive. CDR3 bases: TGTGCCAGCAGTTTGGAGGCGCGAGGCGAGCAGTACTTC. As protein: CASSLEARGEQYF.